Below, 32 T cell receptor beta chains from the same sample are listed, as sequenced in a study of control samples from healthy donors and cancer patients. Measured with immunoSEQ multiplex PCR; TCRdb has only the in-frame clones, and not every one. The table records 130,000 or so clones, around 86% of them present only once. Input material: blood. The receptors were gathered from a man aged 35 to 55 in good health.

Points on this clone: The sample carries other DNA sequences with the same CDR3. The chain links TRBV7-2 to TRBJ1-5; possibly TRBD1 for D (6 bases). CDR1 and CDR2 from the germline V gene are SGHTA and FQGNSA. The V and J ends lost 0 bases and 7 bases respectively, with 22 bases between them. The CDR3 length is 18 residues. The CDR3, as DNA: TGTGCCAGCAGCTTAGCGATCGGGGGGGGCGCCTGGGGGCAGCCCCAGCATTTT. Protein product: CASSLAIGGGAWGQPQHF.

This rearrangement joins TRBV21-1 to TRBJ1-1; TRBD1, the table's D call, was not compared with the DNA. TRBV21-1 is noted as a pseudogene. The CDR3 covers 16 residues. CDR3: CASSKAPRQGSTEAFF. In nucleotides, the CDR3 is TGTGCCAGCAGCAAAGCGCCGAGACAGGGGTCGACTGAAGCTTTCTTT.

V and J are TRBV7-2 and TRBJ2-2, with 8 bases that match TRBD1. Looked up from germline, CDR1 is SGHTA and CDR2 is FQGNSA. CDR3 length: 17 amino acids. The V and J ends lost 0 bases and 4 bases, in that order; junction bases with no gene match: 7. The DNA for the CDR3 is TGTGCCAGCAGCTTAGCAGCTCGGACAGGGCTCACCGGGGAGCTGTTTTTT. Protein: CASSLAARTGLTGELFF. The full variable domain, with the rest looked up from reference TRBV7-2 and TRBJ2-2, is GAGVSQSPSNKVTEKGKDVELRCDPISGHTALYWYRQSLGQGLEFLIYFQGNSAPDKSGLPSDRFSAERTGGSVSTLTIQRTQQEDSAVYLCASSLAARTGLTGELFFGEGSRLTVL.

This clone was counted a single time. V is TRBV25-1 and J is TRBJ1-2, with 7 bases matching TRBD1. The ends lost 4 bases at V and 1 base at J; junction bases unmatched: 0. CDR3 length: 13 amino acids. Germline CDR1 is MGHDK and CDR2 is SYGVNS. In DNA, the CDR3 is TGTGCCAGCAGTGGACAGGGTAACTATGGCTACACCTTC. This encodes CASSGQGNYGYTF.

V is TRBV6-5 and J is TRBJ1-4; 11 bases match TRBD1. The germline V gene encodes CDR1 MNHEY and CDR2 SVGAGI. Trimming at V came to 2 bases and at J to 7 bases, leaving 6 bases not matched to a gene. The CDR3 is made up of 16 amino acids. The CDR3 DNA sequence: TGTGCCAGCAGTTACCAGGGACAGGGGGGCGGTGAAAAACTGTTTTTT. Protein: CASSYQGQGGGEKLFF.

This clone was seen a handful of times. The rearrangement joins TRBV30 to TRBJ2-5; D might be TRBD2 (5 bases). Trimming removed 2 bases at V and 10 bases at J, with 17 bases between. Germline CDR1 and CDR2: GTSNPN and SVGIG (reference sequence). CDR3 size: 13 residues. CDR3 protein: CAWSPGPGWGQYF. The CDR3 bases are TGTGCCTGGAGTCCAGGACCGGGGTGGGGCCAGTACTTC.

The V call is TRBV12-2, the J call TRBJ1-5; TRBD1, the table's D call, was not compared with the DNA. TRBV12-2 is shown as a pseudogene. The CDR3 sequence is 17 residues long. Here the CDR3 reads CASRSGQNLYSNQPQHF. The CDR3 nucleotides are TGTGCAAGTCGCTCGGGACAGAACCTTTATAGCAATCAGCCCCAGCATTTT.

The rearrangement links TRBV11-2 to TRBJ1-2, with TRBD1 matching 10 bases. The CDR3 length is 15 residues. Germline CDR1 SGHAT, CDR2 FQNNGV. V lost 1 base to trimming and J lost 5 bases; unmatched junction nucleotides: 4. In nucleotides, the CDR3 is TGTGCCAGCAGCTTAGGGGGACAGGGGATATATGGCTACACCTTC. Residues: CASSLGGQGIYGYTF.

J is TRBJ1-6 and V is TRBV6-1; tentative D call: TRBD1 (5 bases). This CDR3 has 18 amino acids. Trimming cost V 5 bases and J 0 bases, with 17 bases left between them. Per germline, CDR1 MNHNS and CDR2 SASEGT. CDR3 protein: CASSKGDRAGSYNSPLHF. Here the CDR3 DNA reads TGTGCCAGCAGTAAAGGGGATCGGGCCGGCTCCTATAATTCACCCCTCCACTTT.

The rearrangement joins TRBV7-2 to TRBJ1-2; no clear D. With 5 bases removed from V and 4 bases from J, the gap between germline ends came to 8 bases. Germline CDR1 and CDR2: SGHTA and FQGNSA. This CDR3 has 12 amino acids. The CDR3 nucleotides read TGTGCCAGCAGCGCTGAGGGCTATGGCTACACCTTC. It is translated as CASSAEGYGYTF.

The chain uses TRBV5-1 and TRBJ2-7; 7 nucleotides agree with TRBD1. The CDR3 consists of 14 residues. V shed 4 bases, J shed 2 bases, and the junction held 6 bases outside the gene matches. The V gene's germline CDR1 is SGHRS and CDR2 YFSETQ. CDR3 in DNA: TGCGCCAGCAGCCGGGACAGCACGACCTACGAGCAGTACTTC. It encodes CASSRDSTTYEQYF.

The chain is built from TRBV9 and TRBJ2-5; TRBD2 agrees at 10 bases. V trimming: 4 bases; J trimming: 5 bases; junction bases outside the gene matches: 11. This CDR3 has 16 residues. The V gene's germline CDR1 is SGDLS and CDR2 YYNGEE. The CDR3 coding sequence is TGTGCCAGCAGCCGAAGCGGGGGGGCCTCGGTGGAGACCCAGTACTTC. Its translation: CASSRSGGASVETQYF.

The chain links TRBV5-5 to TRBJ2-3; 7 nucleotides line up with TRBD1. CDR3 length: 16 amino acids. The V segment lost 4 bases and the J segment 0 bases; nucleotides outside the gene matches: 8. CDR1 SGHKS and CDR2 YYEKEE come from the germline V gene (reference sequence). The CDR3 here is CASSRTGHASTDTQYF. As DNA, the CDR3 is TGTGCCAGCAGCCGGACAGGACATGCTAGCACAGATACGCAGTATTTT.

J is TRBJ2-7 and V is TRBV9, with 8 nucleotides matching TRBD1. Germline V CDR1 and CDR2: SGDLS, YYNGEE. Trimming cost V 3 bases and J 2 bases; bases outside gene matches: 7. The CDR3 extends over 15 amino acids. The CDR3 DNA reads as TGTGCCAGCAGCGCGAGACAGGGGACTCCCTACGAGCAGTACTTC. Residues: CASSARQGTPYEQYF.

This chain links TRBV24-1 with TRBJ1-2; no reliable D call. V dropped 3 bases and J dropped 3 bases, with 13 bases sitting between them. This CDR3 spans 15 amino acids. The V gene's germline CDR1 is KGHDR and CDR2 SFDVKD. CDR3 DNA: TGTGCCACCAGTGATCCTTACGGTCCGGACTATGGCTACACCTTC. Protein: CATSDPYGPDYGYTF.

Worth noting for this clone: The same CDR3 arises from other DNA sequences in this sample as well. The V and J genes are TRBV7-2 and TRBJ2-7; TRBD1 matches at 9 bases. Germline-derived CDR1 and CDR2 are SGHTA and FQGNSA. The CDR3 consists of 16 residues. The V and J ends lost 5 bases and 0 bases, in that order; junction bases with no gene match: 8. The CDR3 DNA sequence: TGTGCCAGCAGCCTAACAGGGGGCTTGAGCTCCTACGAGCAGTACTTC. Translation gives CASSLTGGLSSYEQYF.

The CDR3 sequence: CASSPGAIQETQYF. As DNA, the CDR3 is TGTGCCAGCAGCCCGGGGGCCATACAAGAGACCCAGTACTTC. This sequence joins TRBV9 and TRBJ2-5; TRBD1 or TRBD2 may be the D gene (6 bases each). V lost 4 bases to trimming and J lost 2 bases, with 12 bases between them. This CDR3 contains 14 residues. The germline gives CDR1 SGDLS, CDR2 YYNGEE.

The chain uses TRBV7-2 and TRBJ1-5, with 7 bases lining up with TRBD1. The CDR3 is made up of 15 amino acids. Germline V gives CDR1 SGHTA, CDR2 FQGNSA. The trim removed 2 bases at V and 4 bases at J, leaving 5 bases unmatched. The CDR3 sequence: CASSLSGTANQPQHF. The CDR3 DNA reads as TGTGCCAGCAGCTTAAGTGGGACAGCAAATCAGCCCCAGCATTTT.

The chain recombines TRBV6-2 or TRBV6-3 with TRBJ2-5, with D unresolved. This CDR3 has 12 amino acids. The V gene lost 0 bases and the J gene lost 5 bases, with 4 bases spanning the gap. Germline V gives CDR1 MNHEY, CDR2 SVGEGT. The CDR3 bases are TGTGCCAGCAGTTACTCGATTGAGACCCAGTACTTC. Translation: CASSYSIETQYF.

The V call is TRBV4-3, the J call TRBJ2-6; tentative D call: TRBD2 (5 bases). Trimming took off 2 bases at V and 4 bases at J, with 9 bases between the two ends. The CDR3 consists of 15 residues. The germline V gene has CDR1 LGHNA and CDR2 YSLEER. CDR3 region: CASSQRPGGANVLTF. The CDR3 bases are TGCGCCAGCAGCCAAAGGCCGGGAGGGGCCAACGTCCTGACTTTC.

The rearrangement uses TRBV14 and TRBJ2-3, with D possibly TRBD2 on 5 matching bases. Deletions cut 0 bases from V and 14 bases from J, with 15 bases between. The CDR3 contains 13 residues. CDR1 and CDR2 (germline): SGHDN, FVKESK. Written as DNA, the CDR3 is TGTGCCAGCAGCCAAGATCTACTAGGCGATCCGTATTTT. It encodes CASSQDLLGDPYF. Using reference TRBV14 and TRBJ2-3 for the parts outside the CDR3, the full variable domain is EAGVTQFPSHSVIEKGQTVTLRCDPISGHDNLYWYRRVMGKEIKFLLHFVKESKQDESGMPNNRFLAERTGGTYSTLKVQPAELEDSGVYFCASSQDLLGDPYFGPGTRLTVL.

The DNA of the CDR3 is TGTGCCAGCAGCTTGCCTCCCAGTAATGAAAAACTGTTTTTT. Translated: CASSLPPSNEKLFF. The chain employs TRBV7-9 and TRBJ1-4; D not resolved. CDR3 length: 14 residues. The germline V gene encodes CDR1 SEHNR and CDR2 FQNEAQ (reference sequence). Trimming took 3 bases from V and 4 from J, leaving 9 bases between them.

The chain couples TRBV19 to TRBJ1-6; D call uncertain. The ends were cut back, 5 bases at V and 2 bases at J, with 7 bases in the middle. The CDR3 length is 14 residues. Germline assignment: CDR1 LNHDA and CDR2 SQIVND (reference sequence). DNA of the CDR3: TGTGCCAGTAGTGTGATCCCCTATAATTCACCCCTCCACTTT. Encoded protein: CASSVIPYNSPLHF.

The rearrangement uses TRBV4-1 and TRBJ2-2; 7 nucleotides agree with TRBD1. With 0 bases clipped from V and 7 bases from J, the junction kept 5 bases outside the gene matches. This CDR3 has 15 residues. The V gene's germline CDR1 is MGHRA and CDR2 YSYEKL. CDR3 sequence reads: CASSQDLQGSGELFF. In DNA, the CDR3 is TGCGCCAGCAGCCAAGATCTACAGGGGAGCGGGGAGCTGTTTTTT.

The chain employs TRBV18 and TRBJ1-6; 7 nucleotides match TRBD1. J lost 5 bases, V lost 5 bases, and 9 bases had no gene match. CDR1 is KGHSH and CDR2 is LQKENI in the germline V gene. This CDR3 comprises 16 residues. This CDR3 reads CASSSRQGQHNSPLHF. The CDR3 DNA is TGTGCCAGCTCATCACGACAGGGACAACATAATTCACCCCTCCACTTT.

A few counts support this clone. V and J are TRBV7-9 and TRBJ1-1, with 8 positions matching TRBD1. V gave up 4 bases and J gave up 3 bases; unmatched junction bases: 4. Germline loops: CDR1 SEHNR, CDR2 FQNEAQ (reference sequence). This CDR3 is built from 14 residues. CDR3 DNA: TGTGCCAGCAGCTCCGGACAGGGCCACACTGAAGCTTTCTTT. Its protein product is CASSSGQGHTEAFF.

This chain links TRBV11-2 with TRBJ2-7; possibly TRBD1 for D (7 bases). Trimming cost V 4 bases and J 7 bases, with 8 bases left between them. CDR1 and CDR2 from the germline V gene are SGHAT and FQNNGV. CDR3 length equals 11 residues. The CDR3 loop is CASSSGGEQYF. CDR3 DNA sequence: TGTGCCAGCAGCTCAGGGGGGGAGCAGTACTTC.

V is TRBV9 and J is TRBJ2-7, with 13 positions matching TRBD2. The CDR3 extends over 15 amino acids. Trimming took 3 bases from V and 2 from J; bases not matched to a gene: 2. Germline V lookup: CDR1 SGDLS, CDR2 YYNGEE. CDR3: CASSAGTSGAYEQYF. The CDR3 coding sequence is TGTGCCAGCAGCGCGGGGACTAGCGGGGCCTACGAGCAGTACTTC.

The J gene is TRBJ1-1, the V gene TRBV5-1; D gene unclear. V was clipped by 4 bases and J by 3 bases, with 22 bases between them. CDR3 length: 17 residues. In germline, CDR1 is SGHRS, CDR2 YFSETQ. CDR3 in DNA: TGCGCCAGCAGCCTCATCCGTCCTTCCGACGGGGACACTGAAGCTTTCTTT. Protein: CASSLIRPSDGDTEAFF.

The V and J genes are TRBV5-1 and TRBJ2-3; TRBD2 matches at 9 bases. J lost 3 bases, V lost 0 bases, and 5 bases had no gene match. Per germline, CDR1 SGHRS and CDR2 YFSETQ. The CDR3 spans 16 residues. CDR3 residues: CASSLVGGGATDTQYF. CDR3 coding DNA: TGCGCCAGCAGCTTGGTAGGCGGGGGGGCGACAGATACGCAGTATTTT.

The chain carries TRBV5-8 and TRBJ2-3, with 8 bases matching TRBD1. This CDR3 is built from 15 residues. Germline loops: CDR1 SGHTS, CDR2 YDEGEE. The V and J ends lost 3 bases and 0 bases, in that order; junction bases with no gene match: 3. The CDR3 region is CASSSGQVSTDTQYF. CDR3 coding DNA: TGTGCCAGCAGCTCGGGACAGGTTAGCACAGATACGCAGTATTTT.

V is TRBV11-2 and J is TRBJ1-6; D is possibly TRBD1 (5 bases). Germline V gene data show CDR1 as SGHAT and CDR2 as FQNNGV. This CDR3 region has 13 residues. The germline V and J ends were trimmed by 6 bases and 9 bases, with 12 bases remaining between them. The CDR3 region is CASRRTLASPLHF. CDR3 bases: TGTGCCAGCAGACGGACACTTGCTTCACCCCTCCACTTT.